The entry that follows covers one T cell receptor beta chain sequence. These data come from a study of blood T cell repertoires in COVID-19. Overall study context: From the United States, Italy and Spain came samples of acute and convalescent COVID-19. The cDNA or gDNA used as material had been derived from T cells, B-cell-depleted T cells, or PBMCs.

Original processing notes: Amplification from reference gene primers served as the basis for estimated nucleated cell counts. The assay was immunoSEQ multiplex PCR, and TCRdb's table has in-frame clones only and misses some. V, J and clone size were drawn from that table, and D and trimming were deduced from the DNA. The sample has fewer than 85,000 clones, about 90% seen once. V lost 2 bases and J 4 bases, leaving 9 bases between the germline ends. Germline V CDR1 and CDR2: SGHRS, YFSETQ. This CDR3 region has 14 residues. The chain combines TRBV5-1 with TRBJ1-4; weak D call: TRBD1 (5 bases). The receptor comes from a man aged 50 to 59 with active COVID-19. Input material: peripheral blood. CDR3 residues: CASSFGGDNEKLFF. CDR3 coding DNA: TGCGCCAGCAGCTTCGGGGGGGATAATGAAAAACTGTTTTTT. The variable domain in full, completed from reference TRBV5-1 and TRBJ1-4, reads KAGVTQTPRYLIKTRGQQVTLSCSPISGHRSVSWYQQTPGQGLQFLFEYFSETQRNKGNFPGRFSGRQFSNSRSEMNVSTLELGDSALYLCASSFGGDNEKLFFGSGTQLSVL.